This entry lists 18 T cell receptor beta chains sequenced from one sample in a study of T cell repertoires in cytomegalovirus infection. Their antigens remain unidentified. TCRdb ran MiXCR on the reads and lists one entry per CDR3 protein. Among 700,000 to 900,000 distinct CDR3 sequences, 25% to 35% were seen once, and the ten largest hold approximately 14%. Here the sequenced sample was cultured CD8+ T cells from PBMCs, taken from culture after CMV antigen stimulation. Source of these receptors: a human donor in good health (CMV status not recorded). Some clones in this sample may be carry-over from other donors' samples.

The chain joins TRBV12-5 to TRBJ1-4; D is unresolved. CDR1 LGHNT and CDR2 FRNRAP come from the germline V gene. The germline V and J ends were trimmed by 3 bases and 0 bases, with 11 bases remaining between them. The CDR3 extends over 16 amino acids. The CDR3 loop is CASGFSSATTNEKLFF. The DNA for the CDR3 is TGTGCTAGTGGTTTCTCGTCAGCGACAACTAATGAAAAACTGTTTTTT.

The V call is TRBV27, the J call TRBJ1-1; D remains ambiguous. The CDR3 is 16 amino acids. Germline CDR1 MNHEY, CDR2 SMNVEV (reference sequence). The V and J ends lost 2 bases and 0 bases respectively, with 13 bases between them. In DNA, the CDR3 is TGTGCCAGCAGTTTAAGGTACCCATTGGTGAACACTGAAGCTTTCTTT. It is translated as CASSLRYPLVNTEAFF.

The chain uses TRBV4-2 and TRBJ2-1; 15 bases are a match to TRBD2. The germline CDR1 and CDR2 sequences are LGHNA and YNFKEQ. The CDR3 covers 18 residues. The junction had 11 bases not matched to a gene; V was cut back by 8 bases and J by 3 bases. CDR3 DNA: TGTGCCAGCGCGCTGGGACTAGCGGGGGGAAGTCTCTACAATGAGCAGTTCTTC. It codes for CASALGLAGGSLYNEQFF.

The rearrangement links TRBV2 to TRBJ1-3; 7 nucleotides line up with TRBD1. The CDR3 extends over 13 amino acids. V was pared by 8 bases and J by 2 bases, with 3 bases of the junction left unmatched. Germline V gives CDR1 SNHLY, CDR2 FYNNEI. The CDR3, as DNA: TGTGCCAGCCGACAGGGCACTGGAAACACCATATATTTT. Amino acid sequence: CASRQGTGNTIYF.

The rearrangement joins TRBV2 to TRBJ2-1, with D perhaps matching TRBD2 (6 bases). This CDR3 is built from 14 residues. Germline CDR1 is SNHLY and CDR2 is FYNNEI. V was clipped by 7 bases and J by 1 base, with 11 bases between them. In DNA, the CDR3 is TGTGCCAGCATTGGGACTCCTTCCTACAATGAGCAGTTCTTC. It is translated as CASIGTPSYNEQFF.

This sequence joins TRBV27 and TRBJ1-6; D remains ambiguous. CDR1 MNHEY and CDR2 SMNVEV come from the germline V gene (reference sequence). V dropped 3 bases and J dropped 6 bases, with 9 bases sitting between them. CDR3 length: 14 residues. CDR3: CASSFRGLNSPLHF. Written as DNA, the CDR3 is TGTGCCAGCAGTTTCCGTGGACTTAATTCACCCCTCCACTTT.

This clonotype has at least ten counts. This CDR3 is CASAPPGAFEKLFF. The CDR3 region has the DNA TGTGCCAGCGCCCCCCCAGGGGCATTTGAAAAACTGTTTTTT. This chain joins TRBV6-5 and TRBJ1-4; D perhaps matches TRBD1 (6 bases). Germline CDR1 MNHEY, CDR2 SVGAGI. V lost 8 bases, J lost 7 bases, and 17 bases lay in between. The CDR3 runs 14 residues.

The V and J genes are TRBV3-1 and TRBJ2-7, with 13 nucleotides matching TRBD2. The J segment lost 0 bases and the V segment lost 1 base, leaving 6 bases of the junction unmatched. The CDR3 totals 18 residues. Per germline, CDR1 LGHDT and CDR2 YNNKEL (reference sequence). The CDR3 sequence: CASSQGPWTSGSSYEQYF. CDR3 nucleotides: TGTGCCAGCAGCCAAGGCCCGTGGACTAGCGGGAGCTCCTACGAGCAGTACTTC.

This clonotype appeared a few times. This chain uses TRBV20-1 with TRBJ2-7, with TRBD1 identical over 7 bases. Germline-derived CDR1 and CDR2 are DFQATT and SNEGSKA (reference sequence). The ends lost 6 bases at V and 2 bases at J; junction bases unmatched: 4. This CDR3 contains 12 residues. The CDR3 loop is CSATDRPYEQYV. Written as DNA, the CDR3 is TGCAGTGCCACGGACAGGCCCTACGAGCAGTACGTC.

As for this clonotype: Germline is not matched at one junction end, which may reflect a read error. The rearrangement uses TRBV6-1 and TRBJ2-1; 11 bases agree with TRBD1. The CDR3 loop spans 16 amino acids. The V gene's germline CDR1 is MNHNS and CDR2 SASEGT. As DNA, the CDR3 is TGTGCCAACAGTGAACAGGACAGGGGGCGCGGGAATGAGCAGTTCTTC. Its protein product is CANSEQDRGRGNEQFF.

This clonotype was observed at least ten times. The chain links TRBV7-8 to TRBJ2-7; TRBD2 agrees at 7 bases. V dropped 1 base and J dropped 0; count of bases not matched to a gene: 9. Germline CDR1 SGHVS, CDR2 FQNEAQ. This CDR3 spans 17 amino acids. CDR3 protein: CASSLDVAGEYSYEQYV. As DNA, the CDR3 is TGTGCCAGCAGCTTAGACGTTGCGGGGGAGTACTCCTACGAGCAGTACGTC.

This clonotype is a singleton in its sample. The junction and the germline gene differ at one end; a read error may be behind it. The CDR3 sequence: CSARNRDSNEKLFF. The CDR3 nucleotides are TGCAGTGCTAGAAATCGGGACTCTAACGAAAAACTGTTTTTT. The chain combines TRBV20-1 with TRBJ1-4; perhaps TRBD1 as D (5 bases). The CDR3 contains 14 residues. Germline loops: CDR1 DFQATT, CDR2 SNEGSKA (reference sequence).

CDR3 protein: CATGWGAEEQYV. CDR3 coding DNA: TGTGCCACCGGGTGGGGAGCGGAAGAGCAGTACGTC. The chain employs TRBV5-4 and TRBJ2-7, with D perhaps matching TRBD2 (5 bases). The V gene's germline CDR1 is SGHNT and CDR2 YYREEE (reference sequence). V lost 9 bases and J 7 bases, leaving 17 bases between the germline ends. The CDR3 has 12 amino acids.

This clonotype was seen many times. The J gene is TRBJ2-2, the V gene TRBV7-8; D not resolved. This CDR3 region has 16 residues. Germline-derived CDR1 and CDR2 are SGHVS and FQNEAQ. V was clipped by 1 base and J by 5 bases, with 14 bases between them. CDR3 bases: TGTGCCAGCAGCTTAGGACAAAATAGGCTGACCGGGGAGCTGTTTTTT. It specifies CASSLGQNRLTGELFF.

The CDR3, as DNA: TGTGCCAGCAGTTTATGGGGTCCTCAAGGAAACACCATATATTTT. The encoded protein is CASSLWGPQGNTIYF. This chain connects TRBV12-3 or TRBV12-4 to TRBJ1-3, with D unclear. Trimming removed 2 bases at V and 4 bases at J, with 12 bases between. The length of the CDR3 is 15 residues.

In its sample, this clonotype was seen a few times. The chain employs TRBV19 and TRBJ2-7; D is unclear. Germline CDR1 LNHDA, CDR2 SQIVND (reference sequence). The ends were cut back, 0 bases at V and 3 bases at J, with 6 bases in the middle. This CDR3 spans 13 amino acids. CDR3 sequence (DNA): TGTGCCAGTAGTATAGATCCCAGCTACGAGCAGTACTTC. As protein: CASSIDPSYEQYF.

CDR3 amino acids: CSAIYLPQQFF. For the CDR3, the DNA is TGCAGTGCTATCTACTTACCCCAGCAGTTCTTC. The rearrangement joins TRBV20-1 to TRBJ2-1; D gene unclear. CDR1 is DFQATT and CDR2 is SNEGSKA in the germline V gene (reference sequence). Trimming took off 4 bases at V and 11 bases at J, with 12 bases between the two ends. This CDR3 has 11 residues.

In this sample, this clonotype turned up a few times. The genes are TRBV7-9 and TRBJ2-1, with 8 bases matching TRBD2. V trimming: 5 bases; J trimming: 4 bases; junction bases outside the gene matches: 19. Germline assignment: CDR1 SEHNR and CDR2 FQNEAQ (reference sequence). The CDR3 length is 19 residues. CDR3 DNA: TGTGCCAGCAGCAACGGGCAGGGGAGACGGGGGGGAGAGTACAATGAGCAGTTCTTC. It translates to CASSNGQGRRGGEYNEQFF.